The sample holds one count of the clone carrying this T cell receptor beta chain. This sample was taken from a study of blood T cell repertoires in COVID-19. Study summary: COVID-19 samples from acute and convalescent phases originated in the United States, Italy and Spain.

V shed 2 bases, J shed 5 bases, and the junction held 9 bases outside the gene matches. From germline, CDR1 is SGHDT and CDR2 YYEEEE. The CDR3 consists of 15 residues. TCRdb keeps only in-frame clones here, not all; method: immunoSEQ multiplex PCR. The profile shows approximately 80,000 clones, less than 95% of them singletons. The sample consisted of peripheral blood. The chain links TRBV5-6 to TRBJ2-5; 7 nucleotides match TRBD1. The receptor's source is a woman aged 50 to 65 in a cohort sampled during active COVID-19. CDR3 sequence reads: CASSLPGQLGETQYF. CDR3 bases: TGTGCCAGCAGCTTACCGGGACAGCTAGGGGAGACCCAGTACTTC.